This TCR beta chain was sequenced in a study of blood T cell repertoires in COVID-19. Profiling relied on immunoSEQ multiplex PCR, and the TCRdb table lists in-frame clones only, not all of them. Among some 270,000 clones, roughly 86% were seen once, and the ten largest hold around 1.5%. Sequencing input: peripheral blood. The TCR was taken from a woman between 55 and 75 years old who had recovered from COVID-19.

The CDR3 DNA reads TGTGCCAGCAGCGCCGGGACGGGGGGCAATTCACCCCTCCACTTT. This sequence encodes CASSAGTGGNSPLHF. The V and J genes are TRBV5-4 and TRBJ1-6; D may be TRBD1 (6 bases). CDR1 and CDR2 from the germline V gene are SGHNT and YYREEE (reference sequence). Trimming removed 4 bases at V and 7 bases at J, with 15 bases between. The CDR3 sequence is 15 residues long.